These T cell receptor beta chains were read from a single sample in a study of early T cells in non-severe SARS-CoV-2 infection. From the 5' RACE reads, TCRdb called clonotypes with MiXCR, one entry per CDR3 protein. The sample has approximately 97,000 distinct CDR3 sequences, 11% seen once. The material was whole blood, obtained at baseline. All receptors come from an adult who was a healthcare worker with PCR-confirmed SARS-CoV-2 infection or an uninfected control (not recorded which). Each CDR3 is given with its conserved first and last residue. The D gene is left open where the match is weak. Not all rows give a size; the values are once, few, many and, for expanded clones, a class.

>NA|TRBV19|NA|TRBJ1-2
TGTGCCAGTATCCCAGGATTTACTAACTATGGCTACACCTTC
CASIPGFTNYGYTF
>NA|TRBV12-3/TRBV12-4|NA|TRBJ1-1
TGTGCCAGCAGTTTATTCAGGGAAGGGACTGAAGCTTTCTTT
CASSLFREGTEAFF
>few|TRBV3-1|TRBD1|TRBJ2-3
TGTGCCAGCAGCTCTTCGGACAGGTGGGATACGCAGTATTTT
CASSSSDRWDTQYF
>NA|TRBV11-2|TRBD2|TRBJ2-1
TGTGCCAGCAGCCTCCTCGGCGGGGGGGCCCTGGGGCAGTTCTTC
CASSLLGGGALGQFF
>many|TRBV20-1|NA|TRBJ2-5
TGCAGTGCTCTTTATCAGGCGCAACAAGAGACCCAGTACTTC
CSALYQAQQETQYF
>NA|TRBV6-2/TRBV6-3|NA|TRBJ2-1
TGTGCCAGCCAGAACAGGTATGAGCAGTTCTTC
CASQNRYEQFF
>few|TRBV29-1|NA|TRBJ2-3
TGCAGCGCCGGACCGGGCAGGGTCACAGATACGCAGTATTTT
CSAGPGRVTDTQYF
>few|TRBV20-1|NA|TRBJ2-6
TGCAGTGCTAAGGTTTTTGGGGCCAACGTCCTGACTTTC
CSAKVFGANVLTF
>many|TRBV5-1|NA|TRBJ2-1
TGCGCCAGCAGCCCCGTCGGGGGCTCCTACAATGAGCAGTTCTTC
CASSPVGGSYNEQFF
>NA|TRBV3-1|NA|TRBJ1-4
TGTGCCAGCAGCCCCCTCGGGGCTAATGAAAAACTGTTTTTT
CASSPLGANEKLFF
>NA|TRBV29-1|NA|TRBJ2-1
TGCAGCGTAAGGGACCTCTACAATGAGCAGTTCTTC
CSVRDLYNEQFF
>few|TRBV20-1|TRBD2|TRBJ2-1
TGCAGTGCTAGAGCCGTCGGAGCGGGGACCTACAATGAGCAGTTCTTC
CSARAVGAGTYNEQFF
>few|TRBV6-6|NA|TRBJ2-7
TGTGCCAGCAGTCGGACTAACTACGAGCAGTACTTC
CASSRTNYEQYF
>few|TRBV29-1|NA|TRBJ2-7
TGCAGCGTTGAAGATAGGGGCAGGGGCTACGAGCAGTACTTC
CSVEDRGRGYEQYF
>NA|TRBV7-9|TRBD1|TRBJ2-7
TGTGCCAGCAGCTTTGGGACAGCCAACAGGTACGAGCAGTACTTC
CASSFGTANRYEQYF
>few|TRBV20-1|TRBD2|TRBJ2-3
TGCAGTGCTGACCAAACTAGCGGGAGGCGGGTGGATACGCAGTATTTT
CSADQTSGRRVDTQYF
>NA|TRBV12-3/TRBV12-4|NA|TRBJ2-5
TGTGCCAGCAGTTTCTCGGGGTTCCGAGAGACCCAGTACTTC
CASSFSGFRETQYF
>NA|TRBV18|NA|TRBJ2-5
TGTGCCAGCTCACCAGGGGCTCGCCAAGAGACCCAGTACTTC
CASSPGARQETQYF
>few|TRBV30|NA|TRBJ1-1
TGTGCCTTTGGCTCGTCGGGGAACACTGAAGCTTTCTTT
CAFGSSGNTEAFF
>NA|TRBV5-6|NA|TRBJ2-3
TGTGCCAGCAGCAGTCGGGAGTATCTTACAGATACGCAGTATTTT
CASSSREYLTDTQYF
>NA|TRBV19|NA|TRBJ1-2
TGTGCCAGTAGTACCCTCACGCCTCTGGATGGGAACACCTTC
CASSTLTPLDGNTF
>few|TRBV7-3|TRBD2|TRBJ2-2
TGTGCCAGCAGCCAATCCGGGACTAGTAACACCGGGGAGCTGTTTTTT
CASSQSGTSNTGELFF
>many|TRBV7-2|NA|TRBJ2-7
TGTGCCAGCAGCTTAGGCTGGGGCGAGCAGTACTTC
CASSLGWGEQYF
>NA|TRBV9|TRBD1|TRBJ2-7
TGTGCCAGCACCGGGACAGCCCTTTTCTACGAGCAGTACTTC
CASTGTALFYEQYF
>NA|TRBV9|TRBD1|TRBJ2-2
TGTGCCAGCAGCGTAAACAGGGGGCCGAACACCGGGGAGCTGTTTTTT
CASSVNRGPNTGELFF
>NA|TRBV6-2/TRBV6-3|TRBD2|TRBJ2-1
TGTGCCAGCTGCACTGCGGGAGCCAATGAGCAGTTCTTC
CASCTAGANEQFF
>many|TRBV7-9|NA|TRBJ2-2
TGTGCCAGCAGCTTATCACTGAACACCGGGGAGCTGTTTTTT
CASSLSLNTGELFF
>few|TRBV20-1|NA|TRBJ1-2
TGCAGTGCTAGACACAGGGCGAGGGGCTACACCTTC
CSARHRARGYTF
>many|TRBV25-1|NA|TRBJ2-7
TGTGCCAGCAGTGAAGCTGGGGAAAGAGAGCAGTACTTC
CASSEAGEREQYF
>NA|TRBV7-3|NA|TRBJ1-6
TGTGCCATCGCCCGTTCACCCCTCCACTTT
CAIARSPLHF
>NA|TRBV29-1|TRBD1|TRBJ1-2
TGCAGCACCCACGGGACAGGGTTGGGTATACAGCATGGCTGCACCTTC
CSTHGTGLGIQHGCTF
>NA|TRBV29-1|NA|TRBJ2-7
TGCAGCGTGCCAGGGACCCGTAGCACCGAGCAGTACTTC
CSVPGTRSTEQYF
>many|TRBV7-9|TRBD1|TRBJ2-1
TGTGCCAGCAGCTACCTGTCGACAGGGTGGGTGAATGAGCAGTTCTTC
CASSYLSTGWVNEQFF
>NA|TRBV5-1|TRBD1|TRBJ2-7
TGCGCCAGCAGCTTGGCCACAACAGGGGGCTCCTACGAGCAGTACTTC
CASSLATTGGSYEQYF
>NA|TRBV7-8|NA|TRBJ2-7
TGTGCCAGCAGCCGGTCGGGGACAACTTACGAGCAGTACTTC
CASSRSGTTYEQYF
>NA|TRBV4-1|TRBD2|TRBJ2-5
TGCGCCAGCAGCCAAACGGGACTAGCGGATCAAGAGACCCAGTACTTC
CASSQTGLADQETQYF
>few|TRBV20-1|TRBD2|TRBJ2-7
TGCAGTGCTAGAGATCTGACGGGCGGGAGCGAGCAGTACTTC
CSARDLTGGSEQYF
>NA|TRBV19|NA|TRBJ2-1
TGTGCCAGTAGAATCTCAGCCTACAATGAGCAGTTCTTC
CASRISAYNEQFF
>many|TRBV7-6|NA|TRBJ2-6
TGTGCCAGCAGCTTAGGGGTATCTGGGGCCAACGTCCTGACTTTC
CASSLGVSGANVLTF
>few|TRBV2|NA|TRBJ1-2
TGTGCCAGCAGTGGGGATGGCTACACCTTC
CASSGDGYTF
>few|TRBV18|NA|TRBJ1-4
TGTGCCAGCTCACCACCTGTTTCAGTAGAAAAACTGTTTTTT
CASSPPVSVEKLFF
>NA|TRBV7-8|TRBD2|TRBJ2-2
TGTGCCAGCAGCAACGGACTAGCGGGAAACACCCGGGAGCTGTTTTTT
CASSNGLAGNTRELFF
>NA|TRBV3-1|NA|TRBJ2-7
TGTGCCAGCAGCCAAGGCCGATCCCGGCCCTACGAGCAGTACTTC
CASSQGRSRPYEQYF
>NA|TRBV6-6|NA|TRBJ2-5
TGTGCCAGCAGTTACTCACCTAGCCGGGACCAAGAGACCCAGTACTTC
CASSYSPSRDQETQYF
>once|TRBV10-1|NA|TRBJ2-5
TGCGCCAGCTCCCGGGACGGAGGCCAAGAGACCCAGTACTTC
CASSRDGGQETQYF
>NA|TRBV30|NA|TRBJ1-4
TGTGCCTGGAGTGTACAAAGGGATCGGACAGAAAAACTGTTTTTT
CAWSVQRDRTEKLFF
>NA|TRBV19|TRBD1|TRBJ1-4
TGTGCCAGTAGTTCGGGACAGAATCAGGAAAAACTGTTTTTT
CASSSGQNQEKLFF
>few|TRBV28|NA|TRBJ1-1
TGTGCCAGCAGCCCAAACGGGGCTGAAGCTTTCTTT
CASSPNGAEAFF
>NA|TRBV20-1|NA|TRBJ2-3
TGCAGTGCTATGAGCGCGGGACGAGATACGCAGTATTTT
CSAMSAGRDTQYF
>few|TRBV30|TRBD1|TRBJ2-2
TGTGCCTGGAGTGCGGGACAGTGGAACACCGGGGAGCTGTTTTTT
CAWSAGQWNTGELFF
>NA|TRBV20-1|TRBD2|TRBJ2-3
TGCAGTGCTAGAGATCTATCGACTAGCGGGAGAACAGATACGCAGTATTTT
CSARDLSTSGRTDTQYF